These 27 T cell receptor beta chains were sequenced from one sample in a study of CD8+ T cells in alopecia areata. Following extraction, RNA underwent reverse transcription to cDNA, which served as the sequencing template. Repertoires were generated with immunoSEQ multiplex PCR, while TCRdb's copy carries only in-frame clones and drops some. The data hold around 290,000 clones, with roughly 60% observed a single time. The treatment: oral pan-JAK inhibitor, 5-10 mg twice daily. This sample comprised CD4+ T cells sorted from blood, obtained at week 24, from a patient treated with tofacitinib. All receptors come from a human donor with alopecia areata.

The rearrangement links TRBV5-1 to TRBJ2-2, with 7 bases aligning to TRBD1. Trimming cost V 0 bases and J 6 bases; bases outside gene matches: 2. Germline CDR1 reads SGHRS; CDR2 reads YFSETQ. The CDR3 totals 14 residues. This CDR3 is CASSLETGPGELFF. The CDR3 DNA reads as TGCGCCAGCAGCTTGGAGACAGGGCCCGGGGAGCTGTTTTTT.

The chain employs TRBV20-1 and TRBJ1-2; a weak D match, TRBD1 (6 bases). From germline, CDR1 is DFQATT and CDR2 SNEGSKA (reference sequence). CDR3 size: 11 residues. In nucleotides, the CDR3 is TGCAGATCGGACAGCTTCCAGGGCTACACCTTC. Protein product: CRSDSFQGYTF.

This chain connects TRBV9 to TRBJ2-4, with 8 bases aligning to TRBD1. Germline loops: CDR1 SGDLS, CDR2 YYNGEE. The junction had 11 bases not matched to a gene; V was cut back by 3 bases and J by 0 bases. This CDR3 is built from 18 residues. The DNA for the CDR3 is TGTGCCAGCAGCGCTGGGACAGGCGGTATGATAGCCAAAAACATTCAGTACTTC. Translating it yields CASSAGTGGMIAKNIQYF.

The rearrangement links TRBV9 to TRBJ1-6, with 8 bases that match TRBD1. Germline-derived CDR1 and CDR2 are SGDLS and YYNGEE. V lost 3 bases and J lost 7; bases outside the gene matches: 6. The CDR3 spans 15 residues. CDR3 sequence reads: CASSGGQGRNSPLHF. Written as DNA, the CDR3 is TGTGCCAGCAGCGGAGGACAGGGACGAAATTCACCCCTCCACTTT.

This clone appeared a few times. The chain joins TRBV2 to TRBJ1-5; D gene ambiguous. Germline lookup yields CDR1 SNHLY and CDR2 FYNNEI. CDR3 length: 14 amino acids. V shed 2 bases and J shed 7 bases, with 12 bases lying between them. CDR3 sequence: CASSEQGNEQPQHF. CDR3 nucleotides: TGTGCCAGCAGTGAACAAGGGAATGAACAGCCCCAGCATTTT.

In this sample, this clone turned up a few times. In DNA, the CDR3 is TGTGCCAGCAGCCCCGCGGGTCACAATGAGCAGTTCTTC. Its protein product is CASSPAGHNEQFF. The gene calls are TRBV5-6 and TRBJ2-1, with D possibly matching TRBD2 (5 bases). V lost 4 bases to trimming and J lost 5 bases, with 10 bases between them. The CDR3 runs 13 residues. The germline V gene encodes CDR1 SGHDT and CDR2 YYEEEE.

The chain has TRBV4-1 and TRBJ2-3; D is unclear. With 1 base removed from V and 6 bases from J, the gap between germline ends came to 8 bases. The CDR3 is made up of 13 amino acids. The germline V gene has CDR1 MGHRA and CDR2 YSYEKL. The CDR3 loop reads CASSQARLDTQYF. In nucleotides, the CDR3 is TGCGCCAGCAGCCAAGCCCGTTTGGATACGCAGTATTTT.

The chain carries TRBV15 and TRBJ2-7; TRBD2 might be the D (6 bases). Trimming shortened V by 1 base and J by 3 bases, and 13 bases separated the two germline ends. Germline V gene sequence: CDR1 LNHNV, CDR2 YYDKDF (reference sequence). The CDR3 contains 15 residues. The CDR3 loop is CATSRVAGTYYEQYF. DNA of the CDR3: TGTGCCACCAGCAGAGTGGCGGGGACCTACTACGAGCAGTACTTC.

The chain has TRBV18 and TRBJ2-3; perhaps D is TRBD1 or TRBD2 (5 bases each). V shed 3 bases and J shed 0 bases, with 10 bases lying between them. The germline CDR1 and CDR2 sequences are KGHSH and LQKENI. The CDR3 has 15 residues. The CDR3 bases are TGTGCCAGCTCACCCATGAGGGGTAGCACAGATACGCAGTATTTT. It codes for CASSPMRGSTDTQYF.

CDR3 sequence (DNA): TGTGCCAGCTCCAACTTACCCCCCGGGACAGGGGTGGCCAATGAGCAGTTCTTC. Its translation is CASSNLPPGTGVANEQFF. The chain combines TRBV7-9 with TRBJ2-1, with TRBD1 identical over 10 bases. Germline CDR1 SEHNR, CDR2 FQNEAQ (reference sequence). The length of the CDR3 is 18 residues. With 8 bases clipped from V and 6 bases from J, the junction kept 19 bases outside the gene matches.

This sequence joins TRBV19 and TRBJ1-4, with 8 bases that match TRBD1. Unmatched junction bases numbered 7, after V lost 5 bases and J lost 11 bases. From germline, CDR1 is LNHDA and CDR2 SQIVND (reference sequence). The CDR3 spans 13 residues. The CDR3: CASSPDRGGKLFF. CDR3 in DNA: TGTGCCAGTAGTCCCGACAGGGGTGGGAAACTGTTTTTT.

This clone was seen just once. The chain carries TRBV6-5 and TRBJ1-1; the match to TRBD1 covers 9 bases. The germline gives CDR1 MNHEY, CDR2 SVGAGI. The CDR3 extends over 14 amino acids. J gave up 5 bases and V 1 base, and 2 bases lay outside the gene matches. CDR3 residues: CASSYWTGDTEAFF. The DNA of the CDR3 is TGTGCCAGCAGTTACTGGACAGGGGATACTGAAGCTTTCTTT.

The chain has TRBV29-1 and TRBJ1-1; no clear D. The CDR3 has 13 amino acids. CDR1 and CDR2 (germline): SQVTM, ANQGSEA. With 4 bases removed from V and 4 bases from J, the gap between germline ends came to 13 bases. The CDR3 sequence is CSVGTEYITEAFF. The CDR3 coding sequence is TGCAGCGTTGGGACCGAGTATATCACTGAAGCTTTCTTT. The whole variable domain, filled in from reference TRBV29-1 and TRBJ1-1, reads SAVISQKPSRDICQRGTSLTIQCQVDSQVTMMFWYRQQPGQSLTLIATANQGSEATYESGFVIDKFPISRPNLTFSTLTVSNMSPEDSSIYLCSVGTEYITEAFFGQGTRLTVV.

This chain joins TRBV23-1 and TRBJ1-5; tentative D call: TRBD1 (6 bases). TRBV23-1 is classed as an ORF, of uncertain function. The CDR3 spans 13 residues. V dropped 7 bases and J dropped 0 bases, with 7 bases sitting between them. The CDR3 coding sequence is TGCGCCAGCACGGGGGCTAGCAATCAGCCCCAGCATTTT. Translating it yields CASTGASNQPQHF.

This chain uses TRBV30 with TRBJ1-1, with D perhaps TRBD1 (5 bases). V lost 0 bases and J 7 bases, leaving 6 bases between the germline ends. The germline CDR1 and CDR2 sequences are GTSNPN and SVGIG (reference sequence). This CDR3 has 11 amino acids. CDR3 in amino acids: CAWSVGGEAFF. In DNA form, the CDR3 reads TGTGCCTGGAGTGTCGGGGGTGAAGCTTTCTTT. The full variable domain, rest sourced from reference TRBV30 and TRBJ1-1, is SQTIHQWPATLVQPVGSPLSLECTVEGTSNPNLYWYRQAAGRGLQLLFYSVGIGQISSEVPQNLSASRPQDRQFILSSKKLLLSDSGFYLCAWSVGGEAFFGQGTRLTVV.

The V gene is TRBV29-1, the J gene TRBJ2-4, with a tentative D call TRBD2 (6 bases). Germline values: CDR1 SQVTM, CDR2 ANQGSEA. This CDR3 has 15 amino acids. The germline V and J ends were trimmed by 4 bases and 0 bases, with 13 bases remaining between them. This chain's CDR3 is CSVARLGLAKNIQYF. The CDR3 coding sequence is TGCAGCGTTGCGCGACTAGGGCTAGCCAAAAACATTCAGTACTTC.

This rearrangement joins TRBV6-1 to TRBJ2-6; no clear D gene. The V and J ends lost 7 bases and 2 bases respectively, with 12 bases between them. Germline CDR1 reads MNHNS; CDR2 reads SASEGT. CDR3 length equals 15 residues. The CDR3 nucleotides are TGTGCCAGCACCGAACTAAACCCTGGGGCCAACGTCCTGACTTTC. This codes for CASTELNPGANVLTF.

The V and J genes are TRBV4-3 and TRBJ2-1; TRBD2 matches at 11 bases. The germline V gene encodes CDR1 LGHNA and CDR2 YSLEER. Trimming cost V 0 bases and J 7 bases; bases outside gene matches: 8. The CDR3 has 17 amino acids. Written as DNA, the CDR3 is TGCGCCAGCAGCCAAGAACTAGCGGGGGTGGGGATAAATGAGCAGTTCTTC. Protein sequence: CASSQELAGVGINEQFF.

This rearrangement joins TRBV30 to TRBJ1-2; no reliable D call. The germline V gene has CDR1 GTSNPN and CDR2 SVGIG (reference sequence). CDR3 length: 11 amino acids. Between the trimmed V and J ends, which lost 0 bases and 10 bases, there was a span of 9 bases. The CDR3 region has the DNA TGTGCCTGGAGTGTCGGAAGTCTCTACACCTTC. Its protein is CAWSVGSLYTF. Full variable domain (outside the CDR3, taken from reference TRBV30 and TRBJ1-2): SQTIHQWPATLVQPVGSPLSLECTVEGTSNPNLYWYRQAAGRGLQLLFYSVGIGQISSEVPQNLSASRPQDRQFILSSKKLLLSDSGFYLCAWSVGSLYTFGSGTRLTVV.

V and J are TRBV6-5 and TRBJ2-5; 7 nucleotides agree with TRBD1. Per germline, CDR1 MNHEY and CDR2 SVGAGI. This CDR3 has 15 amino acids. Unmatched junction bases numbered 11, after V lost 5 bases and J lost 5 bases. This CDR3 is CASSTAGTAWETQYF. CDR3 in DNA: TGTGCCAGCAGTACTGCCGGGACAGCGTGGGAGACCCAGTACTTC.

The CDR3 coding sequence is TGTGCCTGGAGTGTAAAGTTGGTCTATTTTCCCCCCCAAGAGACCCAGTACTTC. Its translation: CAWSVKLVYFPPQETQYF. The chain recombines TRBV30 with TRBJ2-5; D not resolved. The CDR3 runs to 18 residues. Germline CDR1 and CDR2: GTSNPN and SVGIG (reference sequence). V lost 0 bases and J lost 1, with 21 bases in between.

This clone was detected once. The V gene is TRBV30, the J gene TRBJ1-1; D gene uncertain. The CDR3 contains 14 residues. Trimming removed 1 base from V and 1 base from J, with 10 bases in between. Germline V gene data show CDR1 as GTSNPN and CDR2 as SVGIG (reference sequence). Here the CDR3 reads CAWSEPGRNTEAFF. For the CDR3, the DNA is TGTGCCTGGAGTGAACCTGGGAGGAACACTGAAGCTTTCTTT. Full variable domain (missing parts from reference TRBV30 and TRBJ1-1): SQTIHQWPATLVQPVGSPLSLECTVEGTSNPNLYWYRQAAGRGLQLLFYSVGIGQISSEVPQNLSASRPQDRQFILSSKKLLLSDSGFYLCAWSEPGRNTEAFFGQGTRLTVV.

The chain employs TRBV5-1 and TRBJ2-6; a possible D gene is TRBD2 (6 bases). Germline V lookup: CDR1 SGHRS, CDR2 YFSETQ. The V and J ends lost 6 bases and 0 bases respectively, with 7 bases between them. The CDR3 extends over 14 amino acids. The CDR3 loop reads CASTEGSGANVLTF. The CDR3 bases are TGCGCCAGCACGGAGGGCTCTGGGGCCAACGTCCTGACTTTC.

The chain links TRBV23-1 to TRBJ1-2; 7 nucleotides agree with TRBD1. TRBV23-1 is an ORF for which the function is uncertain. The CDR3 is made up of 15 amino acids. The J segment lost 6 bases and the V segment lost 3 bases, leaving 10 bases of the junction unmatched. The CDR3 nucleotides are TGCGCCAGCAGTCAGCAGGGGGGGGAGGAACATGGCTACACCTTC. Amino acids: CASSQQGGEEHGYTF.

J is TRBJ1-2 and V is TRBV27, with 7 nucleotides matching TRBD1. Germline lookup yields CDR1 MNHEY and CDR2 SMNVEV (reference sequence). The length of the CDR3 is 14 residues. V gave up 3 bases and J gave up 4 bases; unmatched junction bases: 5. The DNA for the CDR3 is TGTGCCAGCAGTTTCGGGGGACAGCCCTATGGCTACACCTTC. It specifies CASSFGGQPYGYTF.

The J gene is TRBJ2-1, the V gene TRBV10-3, with 8 bases lining up with TRBD2. The CDR3 covers 15 residues. With V trimmed by 6 bases and J by 7 bases, 11 bases remained unmatched. Germline V gives CDR1 ENHRY, CDR2 SYGVKD. The DNA of the CDR3 is TGTGCCATCAGCCGGGAGGGGAAAAGGTTGAATGAGCAGTTCTTC. It yields the protein CAISREGKRLNEQFF.

This clone has only one observation. This chain uses TRBV5-6 with TRBJ1-5; 8 bases fit TRBD1. The CDR3 is 17 amino acids. V shed 4 bases, J shed 3 bases, and the junction held 12 bases outside the gene matches. CDR1 and CDR2 from the germline V gene are SGHDT and YYEEEE. CDR3 sequence reads: CASSRRGTGLPNQPQHF. CDR3 DNA: TGTGCCAGCAGCCGGCGCGGGACAGGTCTACCCAATCAGCCCCAGCATTTT.